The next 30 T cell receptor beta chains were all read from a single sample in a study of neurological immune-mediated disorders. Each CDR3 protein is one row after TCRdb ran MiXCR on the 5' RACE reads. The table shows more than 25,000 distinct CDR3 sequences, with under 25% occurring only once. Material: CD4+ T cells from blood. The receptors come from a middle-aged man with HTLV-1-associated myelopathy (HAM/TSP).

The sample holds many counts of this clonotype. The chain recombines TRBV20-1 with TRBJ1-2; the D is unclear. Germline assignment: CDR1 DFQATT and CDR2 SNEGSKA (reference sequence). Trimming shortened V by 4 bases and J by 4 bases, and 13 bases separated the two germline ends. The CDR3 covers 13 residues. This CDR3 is CSATPGFLYGYTF. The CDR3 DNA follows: TGCAGTGCTACCCCCGGGTTTCTCTATGGCTACACCTTC.

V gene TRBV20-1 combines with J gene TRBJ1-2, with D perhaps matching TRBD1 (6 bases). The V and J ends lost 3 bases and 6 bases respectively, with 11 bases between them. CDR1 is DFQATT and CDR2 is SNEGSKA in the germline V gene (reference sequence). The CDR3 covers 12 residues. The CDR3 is CSASATGNGYTF. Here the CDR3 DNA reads TGCAGTGCTAGCGCTACAGGGAATGGCTACACCTTC.

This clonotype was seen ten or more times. CDR3 sequence (DNA): TGCGCCAGCAGCTTGGCAGGGGGCGCATTAACAGATACGCAGTATTTT. Its translation is CASSLAGGALTDTQYF. This sequence joins TRBV5-1 and TRBJ2-3; 8 bases are shared with TRBD1. The ends lost 0 bases at V and 3 bases at J; junction bases unmatched: 6. The length of the CDR3 is 16 residues. Germline lookup yields CDR1 SGHRS and CDR2 YFSETQ.

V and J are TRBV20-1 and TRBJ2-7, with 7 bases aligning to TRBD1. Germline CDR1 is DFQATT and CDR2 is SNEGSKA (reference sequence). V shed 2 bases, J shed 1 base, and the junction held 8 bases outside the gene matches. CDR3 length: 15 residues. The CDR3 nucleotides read TGCAGTGCTAGACTCCCAGGGGGTCGGTCCTACGAGCAGTACTTC. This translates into CSARLPGGRSYEQYF.

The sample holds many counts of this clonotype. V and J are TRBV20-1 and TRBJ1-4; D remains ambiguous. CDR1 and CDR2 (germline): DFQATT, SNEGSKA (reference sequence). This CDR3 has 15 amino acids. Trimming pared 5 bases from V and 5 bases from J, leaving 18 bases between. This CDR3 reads CSAWTRGSGNEKLFF. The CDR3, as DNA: TGCAGTGCTTGGACCCGGGGTTCGGGGAATGAAAAACTGTTTTTT.

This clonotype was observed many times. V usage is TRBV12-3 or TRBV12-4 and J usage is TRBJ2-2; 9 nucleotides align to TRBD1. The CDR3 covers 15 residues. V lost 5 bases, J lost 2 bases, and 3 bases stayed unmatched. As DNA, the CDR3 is TGTGCCAGCAGTCTGGGACAGGGCAACACCGGGGAGCTGTTTTTT. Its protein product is CASSLGQGNTGELFF.

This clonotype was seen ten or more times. This CDR3 is CASSFPGTGQTTEAFF. CDR3 coding DNA: TGTGCCAGCAGCTTTCCCGGGACAGGGCAGACCACTGAAGCTTTCTTT. V and J are TRBV5-5 and TRBJ1-1, with 9 nucleotides matching TRBD1. From germline, CDR1 is SGHKS and CDR2 YYEKEE (reference sequence). The CDR3 runs to 16 residues. Trimming cost V 2 bases and J 4 bases; bases outside gene matches: 9.

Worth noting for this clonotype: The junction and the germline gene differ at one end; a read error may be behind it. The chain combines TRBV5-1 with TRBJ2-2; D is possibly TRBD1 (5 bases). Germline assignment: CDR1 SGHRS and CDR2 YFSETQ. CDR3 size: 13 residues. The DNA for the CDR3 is TGCGCCAGTAGCTTTCAGGGATACGGGGAGCTGTTTTTT. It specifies CASSFQGYGELFF. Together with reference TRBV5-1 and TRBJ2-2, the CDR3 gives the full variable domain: KAGVTQTPRYLIKTRGQQVTLSCSPISGHRSVSWYQQTPGQGLQFLFEYFSETQRNKGNFPGRFSGRQFSNSRSEMNVSTLELGDSALYLCASSFQGYGELFFGEGSRLTVL.

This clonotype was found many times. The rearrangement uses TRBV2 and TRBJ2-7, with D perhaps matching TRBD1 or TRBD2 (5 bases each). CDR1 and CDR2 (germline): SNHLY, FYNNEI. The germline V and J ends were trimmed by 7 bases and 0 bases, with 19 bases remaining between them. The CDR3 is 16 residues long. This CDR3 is CASTRDATPSSYEQYF. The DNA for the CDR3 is TGTGCCAGCACCCGGGACGCGACACCTAGCTCCTACGAGCAGTACTTC.

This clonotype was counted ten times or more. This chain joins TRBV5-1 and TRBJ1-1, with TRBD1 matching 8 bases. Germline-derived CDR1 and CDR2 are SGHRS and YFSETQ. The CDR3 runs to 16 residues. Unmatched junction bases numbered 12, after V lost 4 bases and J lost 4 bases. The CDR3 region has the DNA TGCGCCAGCAGCCCAGCCAGGACAGGGAGTAGCACTGAAGCTTTCTTT. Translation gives CASSPARTGSSTEAFF.

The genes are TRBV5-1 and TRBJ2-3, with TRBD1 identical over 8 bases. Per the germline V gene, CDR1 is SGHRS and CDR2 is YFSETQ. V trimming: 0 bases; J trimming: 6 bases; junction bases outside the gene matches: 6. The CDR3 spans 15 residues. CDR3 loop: CASSLVGTGGDTQYF. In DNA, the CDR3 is TGCGCCAGCAGCTTGGTAGGGACAGGCGGGGATACGCAGTATTTT.

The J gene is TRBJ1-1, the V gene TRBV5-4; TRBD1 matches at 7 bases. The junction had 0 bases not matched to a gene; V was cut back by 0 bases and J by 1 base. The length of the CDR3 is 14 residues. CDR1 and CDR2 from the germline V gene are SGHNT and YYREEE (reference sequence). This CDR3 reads CASSLDRGNTEAFF. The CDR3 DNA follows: TGTGCCAGCAGCTTGGACAGGGGGAACACTGAAGCTTTCTTT.

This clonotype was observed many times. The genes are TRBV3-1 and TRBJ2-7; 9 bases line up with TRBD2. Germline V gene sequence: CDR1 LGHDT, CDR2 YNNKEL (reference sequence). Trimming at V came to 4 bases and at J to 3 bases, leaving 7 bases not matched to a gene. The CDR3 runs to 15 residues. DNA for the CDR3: TGTGCCAGCAGCCGCGCAGCGGGGGGCCACTACGAGCAGTACTTC. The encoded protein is CASSRAAGGHYEQYF.

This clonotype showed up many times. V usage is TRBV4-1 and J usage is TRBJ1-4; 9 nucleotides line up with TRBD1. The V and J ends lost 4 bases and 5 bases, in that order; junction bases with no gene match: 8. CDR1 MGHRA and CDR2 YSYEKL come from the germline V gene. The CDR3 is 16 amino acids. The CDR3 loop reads CASSPGRGQGNEKLFF. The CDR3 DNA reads TGCGCCAGCAGCCCAGGGCGTGGACAGGGGAATGAAAAACTGTTTTTT.

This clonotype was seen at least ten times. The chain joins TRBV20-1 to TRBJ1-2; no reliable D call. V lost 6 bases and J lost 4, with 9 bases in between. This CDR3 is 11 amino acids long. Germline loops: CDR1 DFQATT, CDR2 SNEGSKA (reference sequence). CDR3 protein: CSASGVYGYTF. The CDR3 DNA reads TGCAGTGCGTCGGGTGTCTATGGCTACACCTTC.

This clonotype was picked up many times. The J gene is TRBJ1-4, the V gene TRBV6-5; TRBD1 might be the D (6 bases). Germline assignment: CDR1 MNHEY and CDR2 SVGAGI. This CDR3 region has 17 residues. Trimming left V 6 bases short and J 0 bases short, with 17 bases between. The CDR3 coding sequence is TGTGCCAGCAGGCGTATGACAGGTCCCGCAACTAATGAAAAACTGTTTTTT. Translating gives CASRRMTGPATNEKLFF.

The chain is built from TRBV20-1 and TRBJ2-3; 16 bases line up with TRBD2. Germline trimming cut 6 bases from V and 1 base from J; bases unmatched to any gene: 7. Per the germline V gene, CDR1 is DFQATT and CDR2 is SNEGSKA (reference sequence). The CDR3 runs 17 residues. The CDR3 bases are TGCAGTGCGCTATCCGGGACTAGCGGGGGGGGCACAGATACGCAGTATTTT. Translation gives CSALSGTSGGGTDTQYF.

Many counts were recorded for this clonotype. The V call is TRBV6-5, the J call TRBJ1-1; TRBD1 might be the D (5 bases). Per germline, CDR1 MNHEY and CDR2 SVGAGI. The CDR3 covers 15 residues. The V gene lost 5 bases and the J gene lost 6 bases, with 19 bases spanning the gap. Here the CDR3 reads CASSTWEGRLAEAFF. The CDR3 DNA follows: TGTGCCAGCAGTACCTGGGAGGGGAGGTTGGCTGAAGCTTTCTTT.

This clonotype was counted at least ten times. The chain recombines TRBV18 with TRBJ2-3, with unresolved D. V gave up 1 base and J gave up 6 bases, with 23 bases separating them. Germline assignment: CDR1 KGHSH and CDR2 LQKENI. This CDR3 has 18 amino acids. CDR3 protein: CASSPRVPPPRIGDTQYF. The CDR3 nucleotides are TGTGCCAGCTCACCACGTGTCCCTCCGCCTCGTATTGGGGATACGCAGTATTTT.

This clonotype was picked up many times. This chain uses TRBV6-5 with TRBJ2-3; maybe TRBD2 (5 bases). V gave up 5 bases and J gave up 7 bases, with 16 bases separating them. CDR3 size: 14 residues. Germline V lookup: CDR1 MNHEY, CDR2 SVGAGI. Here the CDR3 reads CASSPKTTSNTQYF. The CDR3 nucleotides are TGTGCCAGCAGTCCCAAGACTACCTCCAATACGCAGTATTTT.

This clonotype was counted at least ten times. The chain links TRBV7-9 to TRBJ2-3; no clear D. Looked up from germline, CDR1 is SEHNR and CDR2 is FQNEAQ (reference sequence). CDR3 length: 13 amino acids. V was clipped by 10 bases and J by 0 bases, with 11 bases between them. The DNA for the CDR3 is TGTGCCACCAGGCCCAAGAGCACAGATACGCAGTATTTT. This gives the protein CATRPKSTDTQYF.

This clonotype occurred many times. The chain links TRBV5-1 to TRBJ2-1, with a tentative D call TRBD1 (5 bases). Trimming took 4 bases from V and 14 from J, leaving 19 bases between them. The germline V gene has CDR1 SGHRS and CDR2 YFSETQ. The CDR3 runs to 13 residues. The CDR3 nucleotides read TGCGCCAGCAGCATCTTGGGGCACTCATCGGAGTTCTTC. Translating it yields CASSILGHSSEFF.

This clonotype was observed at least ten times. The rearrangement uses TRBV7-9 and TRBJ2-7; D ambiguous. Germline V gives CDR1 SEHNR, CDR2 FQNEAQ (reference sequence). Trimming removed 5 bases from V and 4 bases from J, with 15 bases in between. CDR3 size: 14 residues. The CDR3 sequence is CASSPSLDRYEQYF. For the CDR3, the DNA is TGTGCCAGCAGCCCCAGCCTGGACCGGTACGAGCAGTACTTC.

The CDR3 DNA is TGCAGTGCTAGGGCGACAGGGGAGGGTAGATACACCTTC. Its protein product is CSARATGEGRYTF. The chain joins TRBV20-1 to TRBJ1-2; 8 positions match TRBD1. CDR3 length: 13 amino acids. Losses at the gene ends were 3 bases for V and 11 bases for J; bases not matched to a gene: 11. Germline V gives CDR1 DFQATT, CDR2 SNEGSKA (reference sequence).

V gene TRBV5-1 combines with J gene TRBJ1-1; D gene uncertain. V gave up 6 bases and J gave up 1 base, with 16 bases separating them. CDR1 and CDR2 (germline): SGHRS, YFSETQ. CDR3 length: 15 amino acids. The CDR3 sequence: CASTSGGVENTEAFF. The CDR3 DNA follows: TGCGCCAGCACCTCAGGCGGGGTGGAGAACACTGAAGCTTTCTTT. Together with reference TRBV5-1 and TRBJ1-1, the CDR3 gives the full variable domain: KAGVTQTPRYLIKTRGQQVTLSCSPISGHRSVSWYQQTPGQGLQFLFEYFSETQRNKGNFPGRFSGRQFSNSRSEMNVSTLELGDSALYLCASTSGGVENTEAFFGQGTRLTVV.

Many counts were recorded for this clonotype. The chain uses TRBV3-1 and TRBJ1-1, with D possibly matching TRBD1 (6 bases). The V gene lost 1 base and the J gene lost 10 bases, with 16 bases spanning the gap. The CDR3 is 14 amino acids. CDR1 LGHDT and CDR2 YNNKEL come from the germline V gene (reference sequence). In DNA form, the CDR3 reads TGTGCCAGCAGCCAAGTCGGGGGAGGGGGGAGAGCTTTCTTT. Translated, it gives CASSQVGGGGRAFF.

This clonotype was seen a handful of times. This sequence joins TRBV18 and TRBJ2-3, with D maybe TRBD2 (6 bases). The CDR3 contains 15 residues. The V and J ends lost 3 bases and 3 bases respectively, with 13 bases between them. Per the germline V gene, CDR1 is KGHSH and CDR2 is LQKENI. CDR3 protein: CASSPSGLPTDTQYF. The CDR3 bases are TGTGCCAGCTCACCCTCGGGACTTCCAACAGATACGCAGTATTTT. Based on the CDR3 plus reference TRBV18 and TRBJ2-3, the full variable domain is NAGVMQNPRHLVRRRGQEARLRCSPMKGHSHVYWYRQLPEEGLKFMVYLQKENIIDESGMPKERFSAEFPKEGPSILRIQQVVRGDSAAYFCASSPSGLPTDTQYFGPGTRLTVL.

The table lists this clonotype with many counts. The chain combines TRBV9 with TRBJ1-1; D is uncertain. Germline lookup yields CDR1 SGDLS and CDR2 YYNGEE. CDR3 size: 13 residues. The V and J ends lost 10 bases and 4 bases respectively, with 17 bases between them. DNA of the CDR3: TGTGCCTCCGCCACCGCGTTTAGCACTGAAGCTTTCTTT. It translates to CASATAFSTEAFF.

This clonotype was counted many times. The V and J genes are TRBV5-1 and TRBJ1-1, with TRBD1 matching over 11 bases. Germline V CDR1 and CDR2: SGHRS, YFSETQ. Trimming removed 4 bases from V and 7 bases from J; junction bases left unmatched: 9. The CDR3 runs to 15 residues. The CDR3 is CASSNRTGGAGEAFF. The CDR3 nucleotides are TGCGCCAGCAGCAACCGGACAGGGGGCGCCGGTGAAGCTTTCTTT.

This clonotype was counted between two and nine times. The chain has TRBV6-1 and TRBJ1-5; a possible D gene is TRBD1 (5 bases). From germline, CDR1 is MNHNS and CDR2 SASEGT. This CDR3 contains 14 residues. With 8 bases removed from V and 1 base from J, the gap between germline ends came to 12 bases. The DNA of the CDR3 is TGTGCCAGCCACTTCCGGGACAGCAATCAGCCCCAGCATTTT. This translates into CASHFRDSNQPQHF.